This T cell receptor beta chain emerged from a study of blood T cell repertoires in COVID-19. Turning to the study itself: The United States, Italy and Spain provided the acute and convalescent COVID-19 samples.

The V gene end was trimmed by 7 bases and the J gene end by 5 bases; junction bases not matched to a gene: 6. Germline V gene sequence: CDR1 MNHEY, CDR2 SMNVEV (reference sequence). CDR3 length equals 13 residues. Here immunoSEQ multiplex PCR was the method, and the copy in TCRdb shows in-frame clones only, minus some. The sample includes fewer than 200,000 clones, under 90% of them seen just once. Material: peripheral blood. The V call is TRBV27, the J call TRBJ2-7; the match to TRBD1 covers 9 bases. This receptor was obtained from a human donor in a cohort sampled during active COVID-19. The CDR3, as DNA: TGTGCCAGCACAGGGGACAGGGACCACGAGCAGTACTTC. Amino acid sequence: CASTGDRDHEQYF.